The rows below give T cell receptor beta chains drawn from one sample of a study of T cell changes during pregnancy in multiple sclerosis. Method: immunoSEQ multiplex PCR; TCRdb's copy keeps in-frame clones and lacks some. The sample records about 52,000 clones, around 92% being singletons. The specimen was CD4+ T cells from peripheral blood mononuclear cells, collected after pregnancy. Receptor source: a female donor in good health, enrolled as a control in a pregnancy study. Both conserved end residues are part of each CDR3. The order of the fields is CDR3 protein, J gene, V gene.

CASSFWDRETNEKLFF | TRBJ1-4 | TRBV7-2
CASSPMNLQDASTDTQYF | TRBJ2-3 | TRBV18
CASSLFLRRDEQFF | TRBJ2-1 | TRBV7-9
CASSFAPSPGQGVTGELFF | TRBJ2-2 | TRBV7-3
CASSYSGSYNSPLHF | TRBJ1-6 | TRBV6-5
CASSSNRQGEELFF | TRBJ2-2 | TRBV5-1
CSVGGYGYTF | TRBJ1-2 | TRBV29-1
CASKALEENYGYTF | TRBJ1-2 | TRBV5-1
CSSRTGSNTGELFF | TRBJ2-2 | TRBV29-1
CASRSDRFAGNTIYF | TRBJ1-3 | TRBV6-5
CASSDRGLGAFF | TRBJ1-1 | TRBV5-1
CASFPGVGAFF | TRBJ1-1 | TRBV30
CASSRRALGENTEAFF | TRBJ1-1 | TRBV19
CASSLKQGGASSYNSPLHF | TRBJ1-6 | TRBV7-9
CASSLGPSSDEQFF | TRBJ2-1 | TRBV7-3
CASSSQLGGGTQETQYF | TRBJ2-5 | TRBV5-6
CAWRAKETGDNEKLFF | TRBJ1-4 | TRBV30
CASSPENRGPSYNEQFF | TRBJ2-1 | TRBV4-3
CASSRDYTNEQFF | TRBJ2-1 | TRBV18
CASSPTPTGGYEQYF | TRBJ2-7 | TRBV18
CASSLGRRSGAAGYEQYF | - | TRBV27
CASSLSGQGKAFF | TRBJ1-1 | TRBV7-3
CASSGGRNSGNTIYF | TRBJ1-3 | TRBV5-1
CASSARGGTEAFF | TRBJ1-1 | TRBV5-6
CASSLSWEVGSTDTQYF | TRBJ2-3 | TRBV7-9
CASSSLAGGPGNIQYF | TRBJ2-4 | TRBV6-5
CASSAKARFEAFF | TRBJ1-1 | TRBV6-5
CASSFNRDTEAFF | TRBJ1-1 | TRBV6-5
CASSLQGGNYGYTF | TRBJ1-2 | TRBV28
CASSVPGTGNTIYF | TRBJ1-3 | TRBV9
CASSSGGRTGELFF | TRBJ2-2 | TRBV5-5
CASSQGTGSEKLFF | TRBJ1-4 | TRBV7-9
CAVRDRVDQPQHF | TRBJ1-5 | TRBV15
CASSLSGTGIYEQYF | TRBJ2-7 | TRBV5-8
CASSVDSKSYGYTF | TRBJ1-2 | TRBV5-4
CASSLRGQGDYEQYF | TRBJ2-7 | TRBV7-3
CASSLESGTYEQYF | TRBJ2-7 | TRBV11-2